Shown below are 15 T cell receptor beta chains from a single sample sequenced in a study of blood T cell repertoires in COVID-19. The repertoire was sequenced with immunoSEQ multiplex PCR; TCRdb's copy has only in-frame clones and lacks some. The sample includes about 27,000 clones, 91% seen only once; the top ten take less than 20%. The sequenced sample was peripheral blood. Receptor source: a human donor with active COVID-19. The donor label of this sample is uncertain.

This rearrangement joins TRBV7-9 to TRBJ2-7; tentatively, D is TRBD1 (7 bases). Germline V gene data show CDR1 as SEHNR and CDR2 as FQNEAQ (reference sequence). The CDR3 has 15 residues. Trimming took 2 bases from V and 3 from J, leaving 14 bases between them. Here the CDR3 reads CASSLLSQGGYEQYF. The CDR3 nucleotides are TGTGCCAGCAGCTTACTGTCCCAGGGGGGCTACGAGCAGTACTTC.

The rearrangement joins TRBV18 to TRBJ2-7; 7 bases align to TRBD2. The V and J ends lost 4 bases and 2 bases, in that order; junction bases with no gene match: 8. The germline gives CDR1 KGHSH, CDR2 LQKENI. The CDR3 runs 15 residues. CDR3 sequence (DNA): TGTGCCAGCTCACGCGCCGGGGGGTCCCCCTACGAGCAGTACTTC. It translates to CASSRAGGSPYEQYF.

The CDR3 DNA sequence: TGTGCCAGCCCAATAGTCGGGGCCAACGTCCTGACTTTC. The encoded protein is CASPIVGANVLTF. This chain joins TRBV27 and TRBJ2-6; D is ambiguous. The CDR3 totals 13 residues. The V gene's germline CDR1 is MNHEY and CDR2 SMNVEV (reference sequence). Trimming took off 8 bases at V and 4 bases at J, with 9 bases between the two ends.

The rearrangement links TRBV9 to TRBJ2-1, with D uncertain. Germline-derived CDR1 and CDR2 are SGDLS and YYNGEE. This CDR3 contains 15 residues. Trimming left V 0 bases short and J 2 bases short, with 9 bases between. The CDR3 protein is CASSVGGEAYNEQFF. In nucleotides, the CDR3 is TGTGCCAGCAGCGTAGGCGGAGAGGCCTACAATGAGCAGTTCTTC.

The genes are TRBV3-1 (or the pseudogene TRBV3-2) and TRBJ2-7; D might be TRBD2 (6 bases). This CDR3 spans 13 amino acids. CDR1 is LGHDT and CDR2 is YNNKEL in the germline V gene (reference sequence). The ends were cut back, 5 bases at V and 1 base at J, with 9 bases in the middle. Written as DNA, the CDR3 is TGTGCCAGCAGCAGGAGCGGGTCCTACGAGCAGTACTTC. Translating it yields CASSRSGSYEQYF.

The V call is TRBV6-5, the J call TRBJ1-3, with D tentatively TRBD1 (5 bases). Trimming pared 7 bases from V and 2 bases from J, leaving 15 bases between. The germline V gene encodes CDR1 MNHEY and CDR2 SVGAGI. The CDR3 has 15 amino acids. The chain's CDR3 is CASTSLAGTGNTIYF. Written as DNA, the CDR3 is TGTGCCAGCACCTCCTTGGCAGGGACTGGAAACACCATATATTTT.

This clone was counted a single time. This CDR3 reads CASSQDIEREETSYEQYF. Here the CDR3 DNA reads TGTGCCAGCAGCCAAGATATCGAGCGGGAGGAAACCTCCTACGAGCAGTACTTC. This chain uses TRBV3-1 (or the pseudogene TRBV3-2) with TRBJ2-7, with 9 positions matching TRBD2. V shed 0 bases and J 0 bases; nucleotides not matched to a gene: 9. This CDR3 comprises 18 residues. Germline V gene sequence: CDR1 LGHDT, CDR2 YNNKEL (reference sequence).

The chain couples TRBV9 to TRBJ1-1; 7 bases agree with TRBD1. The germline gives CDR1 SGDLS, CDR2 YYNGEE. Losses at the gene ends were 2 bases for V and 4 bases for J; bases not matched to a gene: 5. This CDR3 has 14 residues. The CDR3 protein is CASSVTGVGTEAFF. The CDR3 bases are TGTGCCAGCAGCGTTACAGGGGTTGGCACTGAAGCTTTCTTT.

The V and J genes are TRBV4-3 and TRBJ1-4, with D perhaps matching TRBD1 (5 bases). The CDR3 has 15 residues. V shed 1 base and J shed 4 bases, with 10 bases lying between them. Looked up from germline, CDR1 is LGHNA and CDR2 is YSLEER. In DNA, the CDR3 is TGCGCCAGCAGCCAAGGACAGATTGATAATGAAAAACTGTTTTTT. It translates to CASSQGQIDNEKLFF.

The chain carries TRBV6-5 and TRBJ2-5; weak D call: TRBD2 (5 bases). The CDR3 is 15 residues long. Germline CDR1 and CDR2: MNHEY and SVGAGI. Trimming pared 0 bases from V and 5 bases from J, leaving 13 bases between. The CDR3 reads CASSYSEVARETQYF. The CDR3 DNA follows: TGTGCCAGCAGTTACTCGGAGGTAGCGAGGGAGACCCAGTACTTC.

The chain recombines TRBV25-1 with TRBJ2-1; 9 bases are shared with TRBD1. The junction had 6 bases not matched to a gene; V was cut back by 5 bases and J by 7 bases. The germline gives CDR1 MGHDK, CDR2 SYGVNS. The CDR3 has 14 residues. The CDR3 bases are TGTGCCAGCAGTCGGGACAGGGACTGGAATGAGCAGTTCTTC. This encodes CASSRDRDWNEQFF.

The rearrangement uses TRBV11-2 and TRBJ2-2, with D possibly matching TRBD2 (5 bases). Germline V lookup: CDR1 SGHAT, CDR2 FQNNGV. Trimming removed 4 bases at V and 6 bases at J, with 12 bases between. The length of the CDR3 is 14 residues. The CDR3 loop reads CASSSGPSSGELFF. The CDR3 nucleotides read TGTGCCAGCAGCTCAGGCCCTAGCTCCGGGGAGCTGTTTTTT.

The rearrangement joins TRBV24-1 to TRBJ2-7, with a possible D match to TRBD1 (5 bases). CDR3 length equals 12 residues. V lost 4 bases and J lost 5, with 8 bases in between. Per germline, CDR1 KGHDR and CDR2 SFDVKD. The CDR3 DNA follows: TGTGCCACCAGTGACCCAGGGAACGAGCAGTACTTC. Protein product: CATSDPGNEQYF.

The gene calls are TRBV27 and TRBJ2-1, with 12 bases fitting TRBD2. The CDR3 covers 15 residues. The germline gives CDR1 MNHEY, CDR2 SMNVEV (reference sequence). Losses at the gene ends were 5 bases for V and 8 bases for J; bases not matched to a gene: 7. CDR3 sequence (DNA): TGTGCCAGCAGTCGACTAGCGGGGGCTGGGGATGAGCAGTTCTTC. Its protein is CASSRLAGAGDEQFF.

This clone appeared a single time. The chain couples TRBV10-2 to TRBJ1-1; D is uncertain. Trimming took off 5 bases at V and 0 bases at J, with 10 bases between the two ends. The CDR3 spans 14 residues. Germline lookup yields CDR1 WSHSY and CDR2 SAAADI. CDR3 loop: CASSPSTVNTEAFF. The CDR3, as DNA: TGCGCCAGCAGTCCCTCCACGGTGAACACTGAAGCTTTCTTT.